Following are 6 T cell receptor beta chains from one sample sequenced in a study of cytomegalovirus exposure and HLA in healthy donors. Libraries were prepared by immunoSEQ multiplex PCR; TCRdb keeps only in-frame clonotypes and omits some of them. The data contain about 63,000 clones, roughly 90% of them singletons. Sequenced input: PBMCs. These receptors came from a woman younger than 35 in good health and CMV-seronegative.

The V call is TRBV28, the J call TRBJ2-1; 10 positions agree with TRBD2. Germline assignment: CDR1 MDHEN and CDR2 SYDVKM. The J segment lost 3 bases and the V segment lost 3 bases, leaving 8 bases of the junction unmatched. The CDR3 length is 17 residues. The CDR3 region is CASSFGTSDRIYNEQFF. The DNA of the CDR3 is TGTGCCAGCAGTTTTGGGACTAGCGATCGTATCTACAATGAGCAGTTCTTC.

The V call is TRBV5-4, the J call TRBJ2-6; D gene unclear. V gave up 0 bases and J gave up 4 bases, with 11 bases separating them. The CDR3 has 16 amino acids. CDR1 and CDR2 from the germline V gene are SGHNT and YYREEE (reference sequence). The CDR3 is CASSLEAVTGANVLTF. The CDR3 coding sequence is TGTGCCAGCAGCTTGGAGGCGGTTACCGGGGCCAACGTCCTGACTTTC. Supplemented by reference TRBV5-4 and TRBJ2-6, the full variable domain reads ETGVTQSPTHLIKTRGQQVTLRCSSQSGHNTVSWYQQALGQGPQFIFQYYREEENGRGNFPPRFSGLQFPNYSSELNVNALELDDSALYLCASSLEAVTGANVLTFGAGSRLTVL.

This clone was seen a few times. The chain links TRBV7-9 to TRBJ2-1, with 8 positions matching TRBD2. The junction had 5 bases not matched to a gene; V was cut back by 1 base and J by 3 bases. Germline CDR1 SEHNR, CDR2 FQNEAQ (reference sequence). The CDR3 spans 16 residues. This CDR3 is CASSLGAGVIYNEQFF. In nucleotides, the CDR3 is TGTGCCAGCAGCTTAGGAGCGGGAGTGATCTACAATGAGCAGTTCTTC.

The chain recombines TRBV6-1 with TRBJ1-4, with D unclear. The CDR3 is 15 amino acids. Germline values: CDR1 MNHNS, CDR2 SASEGT. The V end was cut by 1 base, the J end by 8 bases, with 14 bases between. The CDR3 here is CASSEGTRTGEKLFF. The CDR3 nucleotides are TGTGCCAGCAGTGAAGGAACTCGGACGGGAGAAAAACTGTTTTTT.

V is TRBV7-6 and J is TRBJ2-2, with 9 nucleotides matching TRBD1. Trimming cost V 4 bases and J 7 bases; bases outside gene matches: 4. This CDR3 spans 14 amino acids. Germline V gene sequence: CDR1 SGHVS, CDR2 FNYEAQ. The CDR3 loop is CASSSTGGHGELFF. The CDR3 DNA reads as TGTGCCAGCAGCTCCACAGGGGGCCACGGGGAGCTGTTTTTT.

This sequence joins TRBV6-6 and TRBJ2-7; a possible D gene is TRBD2 (6 bases). The CDR3 has 16 amino acids. V was clipped by 0 bases and J by 3 bases, with 15 bases between them. The germline CDR1 and CDR2 sequences are MNHNY and SVGAGI (reference sequence). CDR3 region: CASSYSRGWRGYEQYF. The DNA of the CDR3 is TGTGCCAGCAGTTACTCACGCGGTTGGAGGGGCTACGAGCAGTACTTC.